A selection of T cell receptor beta chains follows, all from one sample in a study of Ad26.COV2.S vaccination and SARS-CoV-2 variants. Sequenced by immunoSEQ multiplex PCR; TCRdb stores in-frame clones only, minus some. This sample carries more than 300,000 clones, roughly 86% of them seen once, and the ten largest clones take approximately 1.9%. Specimen: peripheral blood, collected in a trial of Ad26.COV2.S vaccine versus placebo. The receptors originated from a person between 18 and 65 years old who received the Ad26.COV2.S COVID-19 vaccine or a placebo. The CDR3 runs from the conserved cysteine through the conserved F or W. D genes are given only for firm matches. The size entry is marked missing in some rows and otherwise reads once, few, many or a size class.

TRBV19	.	.	TRBJ1-1	TGTGCCAGTAGTATAATAGGGGGGAGAAGGACTGAAGCTTTCTTT	CASSIIGGRRTEAFF
TRBV4-1	.	.	TRBJ2-1	TGCGCCAGCACCGAACGGGGGTCGAATTACAATGAGCAGTTCTTC	CASTERGSNYNEQFF
TRBV29-1	once	.	TRBJ2-7	TGCAGCGTTGTCGTGGGCTACGAGCAGTACTTC	CSVVVGYEQYF
TRBV2	.	.	TRBJ1-1	TGTGCCAGCAGTGAAGGTGGGGTCCGCGAAGCTTTCTTT	CASSEGGVREAFF
TRBV6-4	.	.	TRBJ2-7	TGTGCCAGCAGTGACTCGAGGGGGGGACACCTCTACGAGCAGTACTTC	CASSDSRGGHLYEQYF
TRBV6-5	.	.	TRBJ2-3	TGTGCCAGCAGGTTACAGGGAGGGTATACAGATACGCAGTATTTT	CASRLQGGYTDTQYF
TRBV5-4	.	.	TRBJ1-3	TGTGCCAGCAGCTTGTTGGGGCAAGGTGGGGACCCTGGAAACACCATATATTTT	CASSLLGQGGDPGNTIYF
TRBV5-1	.	.	TRBJ2-2	TGCGCCAGCAGCTTGGAGCGGGCTGGGGAGGAGCTGTTTTTT	CASSLERAGEELFF
TRBV7-7	.	.	TRBJ1-1	TGTGCTAGCAGTACCGGGTTGAACACTGAAGCTTTCTTT	CASSTGLNTEAFF
TRBV27	.	.	TRBJ1-2	TGTGCCAGCAGTTTTTCAGGGAGGGAGGGCTACACCTTC	CASSFSGREGYTF
TRBV5-1	few	.	TRBJ2-7	TGCGCCAGCAGCGAACTAAGTGCGTACGAGCAGTACTTC	CASSELSAYEQYF
TRBV5-1	.	.	TRBJ2-3	TGCGCCAGCAGCTTGGAAGGGGTCGCAGATACGCAGTATTTT	CASSLEGVADTQYF
TRBV6-5	.	TRBD1	TRBJ1-5	TGTGCCAGCAGCGCCTTAGGGGGCAGGGAGGGGCCCCAGCATTTT	CASSALGGREGPQHF
TRBV5-1	.	.	TRBJ1-1	TGCGCCAGCAATCAACAAGAGGGGAACACTGAAGCTTTCTTT	CASNQQEGNTEAFF
TRBV6-6	.	.	TRBJ2-5	TGTGCCAGCAGTTCCTCCCGGGGGGCCTGGGAGACCCAGTACTTC	CASSSSRGAWETQYF
TRBV29-1	.	.	TRBJ2-3	TGCAGCGTGCGACAGGTTTTCACAGATACGCAGTATTTT	CSVRQVFTDTQYF
TRBV5-6	.	TRBD1	TRBJ2-3	TGTGCCAGCAGCGGGGACAGGGAAGATACGCAGTATTTT	CASSGDREDTQYF
TRBV29-1	.	.	TRBJ1-6	TGCAGCGTTGGTGTAAGGACATCCATGCCTGCGAGGAATTCACCCCTCCACTTT	CSVGVRTSMPARNSPLHF
TRBV7-7	.	TRBD1	TRBJ2-3	TGTGCTAGCAGCCCGTCGGCAGGGGGCCGGGATACGCAGTATTTT	CASSPSAGGRDTQYF
TRBV2	.	.	TRBJ1-1	TGTGCCAGCAGGGCAGGGATGAACACTGAAGCTTTCTTT	CASRAGMNTEAFF
TRBV5-1	.	TRBD1	TRBJ1-1	TGCGCCAGCAGCTTGGGGGACAGGGGAGTTTCTTTGAACACTGAAGCTTTCTTT	CASSLGDRGVSLNTEAFF
TRBV30	.	.	TRBJ2-1	TGTGCCCGATCCGGGACCAGCATCTACAATGAGCAGTTCTTC	CARSGTSIYNEQFF
TRBV7-9	.	TRBD1	TRBJ1-2	TGTGCCAGCAGCTTACGGGACAGCTATGGCTACACCTTC	CASSLRDSYGYTF
TRBV27	.	TRBD2	TRBJ2-1	TGTGCCAGCAGTTTATTGGCTAGCGGGAACAATGAGCAGTTCTTC	CASSLLASGNNEQFF
TRBV7-9	.	.	TRBJ2-1	TGTGCCAGCAGCCGAGACGTGACAGGCGACAATGAGCAGTTCTTC	CASSRDVTGDNEQFF
TRBV6-5	.	.	TRBJ1-4	TGTGCCAGCAGCGGTGGCAGGGAAGGGGAAAAACTGTTTTTT	CASSGGREGEKLFF
TRBV5-1	.	.	TRBJ2-5	TGCGCCAGCAGCTTAAGCCAGGAAGAGACCCAGTACTTC	CASSLSQEETQYF
TRBV6-4	.	.	TRBJ1-2	TGTGCCAGCAGCAAGGGGTTCAACTATGGCTACACCTTC	CASSKGFNYGYTF
TRBV6-2/TRBV6-3	.	.	TRBJ1-2	TGTGCCAGCAGTCCCCAGGGAGGCTCTGGCTACACCTTC	CASSPQGGSGYTF
TRBV9	.	TRBD1	TRBJ1-1	TGTGCCAGCAGCGATACAGGGGGGAACACTGAAGCTTTCTTT	CASSDTGGNTEAFF
TRBV5-1	.	.	TRBJ1-2	TGCGCCAGCAGCTTGGTAACAGCCGCGAACTATGGCTACACCTTC	CASSLVTAANYGYTF
TRBV5-1	.	.	TRBJ1-4	TGCGCCAGCAGAGAGAATGAAAAACTGTTTTTT	CASRENEKLFF
TRBV2	.	TRBD2	TRBJ2-3	TGTGCCAGCATCCTACCGGGACTAGCGGGGGTGGATACGCAGTATTTT	CASILPGLAGVDTQYF